This T cell receptor beta chain was sequenced for a study of shared clonotypes between healthy human individuals. The wider study: Researchers drew samples from a couple of women and a few men aged 18 to 49.

200 to 250 ng DNA, 25,000 to 35,000 T cell genomes, went into each sorted-subset replicate PCR. Sequenced by immunoSEQ multiplex PCR; TCRdb stores in-frame clones only, minus some. Of 600,000 or so clones in the sample, about 98% were seen once. The naive CD8 subset, CD45RO-negative cells positively selected for CCR7, excluded terminally differentiated effector memory CD45RA+ cells. V lost 0 bases and J lost 2; bases outside the gene matches: 15. From germline, CDR1 is LGHNA and CDR2 YSLEER. This CDR3 is built from 20 residues. Study results and limitations: The authors sampled blood alone, and tissue repertoires likely differ.

Points on this clone: Antigen unknown.

J is TRBJ2-3 and V is TRBV4-3, with 9 nucleotides matching TRBD2. Sequenced sample: naive CD8+ T cells sorted from blood. This TCR derives from a man aged 25 to 40 in good health. This CDR3 is CASSQDLEREALLHTDTQYF. CDR3 sequence (DNA): TGCGCCAGCAGCCAAGATCTGGAGCGGGAGGCCCTGCTTCACACAGATACGCAGTATTTT.